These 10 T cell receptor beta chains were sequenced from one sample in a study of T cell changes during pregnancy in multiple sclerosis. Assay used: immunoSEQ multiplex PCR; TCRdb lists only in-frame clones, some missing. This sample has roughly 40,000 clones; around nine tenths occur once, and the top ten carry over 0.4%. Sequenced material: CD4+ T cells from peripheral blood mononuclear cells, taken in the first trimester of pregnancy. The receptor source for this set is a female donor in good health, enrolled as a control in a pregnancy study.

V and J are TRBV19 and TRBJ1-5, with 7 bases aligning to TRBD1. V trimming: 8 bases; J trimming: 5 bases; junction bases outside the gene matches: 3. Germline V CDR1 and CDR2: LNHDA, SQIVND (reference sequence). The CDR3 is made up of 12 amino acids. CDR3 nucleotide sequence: TGTGCCAGTCGACAGGGCGATCAGCCCCAGCATTTT. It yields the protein CASRQGDQPQHF.

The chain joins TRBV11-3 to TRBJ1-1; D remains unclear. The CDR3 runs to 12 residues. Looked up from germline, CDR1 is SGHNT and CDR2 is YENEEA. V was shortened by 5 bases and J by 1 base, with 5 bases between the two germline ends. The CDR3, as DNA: TGTGCCAGCAGCGCGCAGAACACTGAAGCTTTCTTT. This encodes CASSAQNTEAFF.

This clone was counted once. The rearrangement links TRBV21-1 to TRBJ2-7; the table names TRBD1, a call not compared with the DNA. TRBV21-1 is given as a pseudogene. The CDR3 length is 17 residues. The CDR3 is CASSSPQDSGFSYEQYF. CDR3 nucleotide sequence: TGTGCCAGCAGCAGCCCACAGGACAGCGGATTCTCCTACGAGCAGTACTTC.

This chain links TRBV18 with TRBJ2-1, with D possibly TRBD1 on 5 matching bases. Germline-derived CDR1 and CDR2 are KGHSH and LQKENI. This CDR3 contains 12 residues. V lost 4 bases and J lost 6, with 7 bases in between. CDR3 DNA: TGTGCCAGCTCACTCGACAGCAATGAGCAGTTCTTC. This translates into CASSLDSNEQFF.

CDR3 residues: CASSERSGGSYEQYF. The CDR3 nucleotides read TGTGCCAGCAGTGAAAGGTCAGGGGGGTCCTACGAGCAGTACTTC. The chain employs TRBV6-1 and TRBJ2-7; a possible D gene is TRBD1 (7 bases). The length of the CDR3 is 15 residues. The V and J ends lost 2 bases and 1 base respectively, with 12 bases between them. Germline V gives CDR1 MNHNS, CDR2 SASEGT.

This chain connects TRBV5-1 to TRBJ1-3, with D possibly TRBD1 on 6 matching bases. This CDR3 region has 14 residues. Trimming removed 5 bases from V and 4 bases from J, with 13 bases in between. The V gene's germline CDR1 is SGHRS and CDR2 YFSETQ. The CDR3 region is CASRQTGSGNTIYF. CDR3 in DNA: TGCGCCAGCAGACAAACAGGGTCAGGAAACACCATATATTTT.

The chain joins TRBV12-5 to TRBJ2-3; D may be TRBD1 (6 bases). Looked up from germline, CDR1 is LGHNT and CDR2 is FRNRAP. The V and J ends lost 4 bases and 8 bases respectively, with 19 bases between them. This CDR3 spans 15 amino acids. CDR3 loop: CASGSPDFTQGTQYF. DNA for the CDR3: TGTGCTAGTGGTTCCCCAGACTTTACACAGGGTACGCAGTATTTT.

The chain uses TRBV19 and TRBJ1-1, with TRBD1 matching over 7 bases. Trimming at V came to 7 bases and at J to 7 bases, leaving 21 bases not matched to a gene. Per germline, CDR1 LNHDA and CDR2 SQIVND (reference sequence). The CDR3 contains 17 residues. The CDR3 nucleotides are TGTGCCAGTACTCTATTAGGGGTAGGGGGCGCGGAAGGTGAAGCTTTCTTT. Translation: CASTLLGVGGAEGEAFF.

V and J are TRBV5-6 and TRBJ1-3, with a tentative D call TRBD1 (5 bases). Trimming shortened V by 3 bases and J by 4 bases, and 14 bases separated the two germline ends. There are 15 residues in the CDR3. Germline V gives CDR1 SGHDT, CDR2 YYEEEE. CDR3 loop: CASSSVVPGGNTIYF. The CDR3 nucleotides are TGTGCCAGCAGCTCGGTCGTGCCAGGGGGAAACACCATATATTTT.

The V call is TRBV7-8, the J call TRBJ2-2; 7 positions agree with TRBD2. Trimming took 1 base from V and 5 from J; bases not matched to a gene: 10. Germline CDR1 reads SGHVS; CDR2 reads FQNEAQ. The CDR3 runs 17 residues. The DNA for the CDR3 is TGTGCCAGCAGCTTAGTCGTCGGGGGGTCACTAACCGGGGAGCTGTTTTTT. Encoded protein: CASSLVVGGSLTGELFF.